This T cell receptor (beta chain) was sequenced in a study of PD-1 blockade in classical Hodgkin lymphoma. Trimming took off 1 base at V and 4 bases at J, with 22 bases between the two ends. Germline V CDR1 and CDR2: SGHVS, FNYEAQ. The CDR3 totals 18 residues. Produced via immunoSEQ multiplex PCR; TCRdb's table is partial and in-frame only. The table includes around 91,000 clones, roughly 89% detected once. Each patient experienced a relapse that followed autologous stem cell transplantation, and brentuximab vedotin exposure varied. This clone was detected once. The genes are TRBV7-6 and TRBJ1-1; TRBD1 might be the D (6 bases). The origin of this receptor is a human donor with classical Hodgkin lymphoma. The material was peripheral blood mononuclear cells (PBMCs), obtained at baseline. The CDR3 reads CASSLDSGYQGFATEAFF. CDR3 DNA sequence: TGTGCCAGCAGCTTAGATTCGGGGTATCAGGGGTTCGCCACTGAAGCTTTCTTT.